This T cell receptor (beta chain) was captured in a study of memory CD4+ T cells and cytomegalovirus serostatus. Study as a whole: Healthy Belgian adult donors included roughly ten CMV-positive and some 24 CMV-negative people.

Single viable CD3+CD4+CD8-CD45RO+ cells were sorted as the memory CD4+ T cells. Serostatus was set by detecting CMV pp150, pp28, p38, p52 IgG. The table came from immunoSEQ multiplex PCR; TCRdb's copy has only in-frame clones and leaves some out. The sample includes roughly 86,000 clones, about 80% of them seen just once. Germline V CDR1 and CDR2: SGHRS, YFSETQ. V lost 1 base to trimming and J lost 0 bases, with 9 bases between them. The CDR3 has 15 amino acids. This chain joins TRBV5-1 and TRBJ2-3; D ambiguous. This sequence was found in an adult in good health and CMV-seropositive. The sample comprised memory CD4+ T cells from blood. This chain's CDR3 is CASSLLLGSTDTQYF. CDR3 bases: TGCGCCAGCAGCTTGTTACTGGGAAGCACAGATACGCAGTATTTT.